This T cell receptor (beta chain) was captured by sequencing in a study of T cells in Graves' hyperthyroidism and ophthalmopathy. Notes on the study in general: Most thyroid clonotypes with frequency above 0.001 were detected in blood.

As concerns this clonotype: Its specificity is not known.

RNA transcripts were the template for amplifying TCR beta CDR3 regions. HTBI primers were used for first-round RT-PCR of the TCR CDR3. Using its own MiXCR run on the multiplex PCR reads, TCRdb lists one record per CDR3 protein. The table has 450,000 to 700,000 distinct CDR3 sequences, around 46% seen once. The germline V gene encodes CDR1 DFQATT and CDR2 SNEGSKA (reference sequence). The CDR3 runs to 13 residues. The ends were cut back, 1 base at V and 4 bases at J, with 5 bases in the middle. The specimen was peripheral blood or thyroid tissue (not recorded which). This TCR was sampled from an adult woman with Graves' disease, either hyperthyroidism or ophthalmopathy (not recorded which). This rearrangement joins TRBV20-1 to TRBJ2-6; D gene ambiguous. The CDR3 loop reads CSARATGANVLTF. CDR3 in DNA: TGCAGTGCTAGAGCTACCGGGGCCAACGTCCTGACTTTC.